This entry is about one TCR beta chain. One entry per CDR3 protein results from TCRdb running MiXCR on the 5' RACE reads. The sample contains nearly 110,000 distinct CDR3 sequences, approximately 17% of which appear only once. This sample was included in a study of T-cell memory formation after mild COVID-19. The germline V gene encodes CDR1 SGDLS and CDR2 YYNGEE. Germline trimming cut 0 bases from V and 2 bases from J; bases unmatched to any gene: 6. This CDR3 is built from 16 residues. The genes are TRBV9 and TRBJ2-7; 9 bases line up with TRBD2. This receptor was taken from an adult woman who had mild COVID-19 (a few samples of this study predate the infection). Cell type and time point are not known. The sequenced sample was PBMCs or a T cell subset sorted from them (not recorded which). CDR3 coding DNA: TGTGCCAGCAGCGTAGTAGGGACTAGCCCCACCTACGAGCAGTACTTC. Encoded protein: CASSVVGTSPTYEQYF.